The 7 T cell receptor beta chains listed next were all sequenced from one sample in a study of cytomegalovirus exposure and HLA in healthy donors. This PCR relied on a set of 60 Vbeta primers and 13 Jbeta primers. Here immunoSEQ multiplex PCR was the method, and the copy in TCRdb shows in-frame clones only, minus some. The table records approximately 190,000 clones, 75% to 90% of them present only once. Sequencing input: PBMCs. The receptors shown here come from a man younger than 45 in good health and CMV-seronegative.

The chain recombines TRBV5-4 with TRBJ2-7; perhaps TRBD2 as D (7 bases). The CDR3 has 13 amino acids. Germline lookup yields CDR1 SGHNT and CDR2 YYREEE (reference sequence). V lost 3 bases and J lost 5, with 12 bases in between. CDR3 in DNA: TGTGCCAGCAGCTGGGGGAGGGGGAACGAGCAGTACTTC. It yields the protein CASSWGRGNEQYF.

The CDR3 coding sequence is TGTGCCAGCAGTTCAGGGGTCTCTGGGGCCAACGTCCTGACTTTC. Protein: CASSSGVSGANVLTF. J is TRBJ2-6 and V is TRBV7-9, with D maybe TRBD1 (6 bases). Germline lookup yields CDR1 SEHNR and CDR2 FQNEAQ (reference sequence). Deletions cut 6 bases from V and 0 bases from J, with 9 bases between. The CDR3 length is 15 residues.

The chain has TRBV6-1 and TRBJ2-1, with D perhaps matching TRBD2 (6 bases). Germline-derived CDR1 and CDR2 are MNHNS and SASEGT. V was cut by 2 bases and J by 2 bases, with 10 bases left in between. The CDR3 loop spans 15 amino acids. Written as DNA, the CDR3 is TGTGCCAGCAGTGAATTGGTAGCGGCCTACAATGAGCAGTTCTTC. Translation gives CASSELVAAYNEQFF.

The V call is TRBV5-1, the J call TRBJ2-7; 8 bases are a match to TRBD1. V trimming: 3 bases; J trimming: 6 bases; junction bases outside the gene matches: 8. The germline gives CDR1 SGHRS, CDR2 YFSETQ. The CDR3 spans 14 residues. The DNA for the CDR3 is TGCGCCAGCAGCTCTGGACAGGGCATAGGCGAGCAGTACTTC. This sequence encodes CASSSGQGIGEQYF.

This chain uses TRBV13 with TRBJ2-1; no definite D call. The CDR3 runs 16 residues. The V end lost 3 bases, the J end lost 0 bases, and 12 bases lay between the germline ends. Per germline, CDR1 PRHDT and CDR2 FYEKMQ (reference sequence). The CDR3 spells CASSFPTRSSYNEQFF. Written as DNA, the CDR3 is TGTGCCAGCAGCTTTCCCACTCGGAGCTCCTACAATGAGCAGTTCTTC. Looking up the rest from reference TRBV13 and TRBJ2-1 gives the full variable domain: AAGVIQSPRHLIKEKRETATLKCYPIPRHDTVYWYQQGPGQDPQFLISFYEKMQSDKGSIPDRFSAQQFSDYHSELNMSSLELGDSALYFCASSFPTRSSYNEQFFGPGTRLTVL.

The chain has TRBV18 and TRBJ2-7, with 9 bases that match TRBD1. Trimming took 3 bases from V and 13 from J; bases not matched to a gene: 10. This CDR3 is 13 amino acids long. In germline, CDR1 is KGHSH, CDR2 LQKENI. CDR3 sequence: CASSPSTGGNPYF. The CDR3 DNA is TGTGCCAGCTCACCTAGTACAGGGGGCAACCCTTACTTC.

This rearrangement joins TRBV7-6 to TRBJ2-5; D is perhaps TRBD2 (6 bases). Between the trimmed V and J ends, which lost 4 bases and 1 base, there was a span of 13 bases. CDR1 and CDR2 from the germline V gene are SGHVS and FNYEAQ. CDR3 size: 15 residues. In DNA, the CDR3 is TGTGCCAGCAGCTCCCCCTGGGGGGTCCAAGAGACCCAGTACTTC. Its protein product is CASSSPWGVQETQYF.